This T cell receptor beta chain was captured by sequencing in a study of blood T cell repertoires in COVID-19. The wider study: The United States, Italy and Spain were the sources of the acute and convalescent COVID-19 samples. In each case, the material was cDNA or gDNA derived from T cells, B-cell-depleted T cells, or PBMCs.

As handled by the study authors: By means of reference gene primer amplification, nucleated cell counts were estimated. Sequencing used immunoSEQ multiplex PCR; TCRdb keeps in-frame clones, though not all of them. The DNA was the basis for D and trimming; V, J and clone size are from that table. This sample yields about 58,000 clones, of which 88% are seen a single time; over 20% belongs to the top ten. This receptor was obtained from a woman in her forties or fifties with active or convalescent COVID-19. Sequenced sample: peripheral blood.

The CDR3 DNA reads TGTGCCATCAGTCAGGACAGGGCGGGTTTGAACCAGCCCCAGCATTTT. This encodes CAISQDRAGLNQPQHF. V and J are TRBV10-3 and TRBJ1-5, with 8 positions matching TRBD1. CDR3 size: 16 residues. V gave up 5 bases and J gave up 7 bases; unmatched junction bases: 13. From germline, CDR1 is ENHRY and CDR2 SYGVKD.